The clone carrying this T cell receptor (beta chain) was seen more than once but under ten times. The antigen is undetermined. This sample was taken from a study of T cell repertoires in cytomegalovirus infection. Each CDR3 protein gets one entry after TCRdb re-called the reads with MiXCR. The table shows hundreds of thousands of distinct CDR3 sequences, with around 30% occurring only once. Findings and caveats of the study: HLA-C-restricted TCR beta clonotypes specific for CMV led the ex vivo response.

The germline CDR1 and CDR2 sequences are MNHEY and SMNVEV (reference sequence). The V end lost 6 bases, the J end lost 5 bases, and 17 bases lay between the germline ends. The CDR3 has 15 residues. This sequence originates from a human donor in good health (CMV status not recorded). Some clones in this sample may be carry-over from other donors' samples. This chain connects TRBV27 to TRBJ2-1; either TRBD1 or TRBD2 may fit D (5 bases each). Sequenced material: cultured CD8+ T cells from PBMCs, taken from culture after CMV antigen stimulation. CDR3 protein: CASSWGPHSHNEQFF. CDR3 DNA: TGTGCCAGCAGCTGGGGACCTCACTCTCACAATGAGCAGTTCTTC.